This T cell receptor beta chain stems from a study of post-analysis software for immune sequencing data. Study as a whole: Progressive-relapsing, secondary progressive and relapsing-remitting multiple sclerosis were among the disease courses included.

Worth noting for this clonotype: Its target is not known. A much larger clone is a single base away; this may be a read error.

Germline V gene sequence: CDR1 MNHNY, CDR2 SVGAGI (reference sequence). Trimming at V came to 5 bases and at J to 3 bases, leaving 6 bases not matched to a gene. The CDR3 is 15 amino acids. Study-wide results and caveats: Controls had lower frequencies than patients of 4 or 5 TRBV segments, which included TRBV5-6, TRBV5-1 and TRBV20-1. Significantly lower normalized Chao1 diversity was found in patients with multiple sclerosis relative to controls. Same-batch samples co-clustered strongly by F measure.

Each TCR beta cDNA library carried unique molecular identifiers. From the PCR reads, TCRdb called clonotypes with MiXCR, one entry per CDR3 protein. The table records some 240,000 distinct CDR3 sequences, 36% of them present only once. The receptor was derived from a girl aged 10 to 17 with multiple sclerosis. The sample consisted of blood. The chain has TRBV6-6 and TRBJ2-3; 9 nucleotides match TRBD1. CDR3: CASSPRTGETDTQYF. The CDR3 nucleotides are TGTGCCAGCAGTCCGCGGACAGGGGAAACAGATACGCAGTATTTT.